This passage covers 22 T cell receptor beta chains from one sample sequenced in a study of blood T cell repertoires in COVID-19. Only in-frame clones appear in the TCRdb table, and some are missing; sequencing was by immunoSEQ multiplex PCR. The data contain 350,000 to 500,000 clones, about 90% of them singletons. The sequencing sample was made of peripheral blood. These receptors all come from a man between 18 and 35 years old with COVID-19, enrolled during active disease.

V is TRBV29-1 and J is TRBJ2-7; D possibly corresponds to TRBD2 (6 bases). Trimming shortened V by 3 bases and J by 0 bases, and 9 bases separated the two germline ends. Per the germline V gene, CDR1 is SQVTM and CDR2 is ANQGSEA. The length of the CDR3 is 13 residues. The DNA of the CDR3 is TGCAGCGTTGAGCTAGCGAGCTCCTACGAGCAGTACTTC. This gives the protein CSVELASSYEQYF.

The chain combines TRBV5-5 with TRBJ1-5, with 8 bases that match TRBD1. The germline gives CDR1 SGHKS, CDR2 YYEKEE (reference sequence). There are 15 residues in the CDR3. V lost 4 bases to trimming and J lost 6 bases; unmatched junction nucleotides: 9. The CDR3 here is CASSIGQGVSQPQHF. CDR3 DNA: TGTGCCAGCAGCATAGGACAGGGTGTAAGTCAGCCCCAGCATTTT.

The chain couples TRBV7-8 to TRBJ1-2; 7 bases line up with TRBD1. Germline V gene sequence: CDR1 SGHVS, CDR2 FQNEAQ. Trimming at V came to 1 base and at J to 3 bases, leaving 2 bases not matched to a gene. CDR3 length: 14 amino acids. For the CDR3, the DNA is TGTGCCAGCAGCTTAGAGGGGACAGACTATGGCTACACCTTC. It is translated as CASSLEGTDYGYTF.

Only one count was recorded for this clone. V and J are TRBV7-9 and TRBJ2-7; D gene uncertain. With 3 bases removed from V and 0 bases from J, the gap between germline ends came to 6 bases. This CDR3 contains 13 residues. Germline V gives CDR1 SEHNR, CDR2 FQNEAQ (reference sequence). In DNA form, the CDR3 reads TGTGCCAGCAGCTTTTTTTACTCCTACGAGCAGTACTTC. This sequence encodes CASSFFYSYEQYF.

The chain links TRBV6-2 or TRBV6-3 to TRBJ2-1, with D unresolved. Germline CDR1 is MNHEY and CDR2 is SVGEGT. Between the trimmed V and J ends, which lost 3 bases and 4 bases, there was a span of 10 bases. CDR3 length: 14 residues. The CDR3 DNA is TGTGCCAGCAGTTATCAACTATATTACAATGAGCAGTTCTTC. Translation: CASSYQLYYNEQFF.

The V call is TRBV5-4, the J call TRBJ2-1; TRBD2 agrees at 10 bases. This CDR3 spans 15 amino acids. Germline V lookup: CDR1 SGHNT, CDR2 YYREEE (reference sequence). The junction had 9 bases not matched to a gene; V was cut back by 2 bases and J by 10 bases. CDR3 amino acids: CASSLVTSGHWEQFF. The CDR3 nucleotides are TGTGCCAGCAGCTTAGTGACTAGCGGGCACTGGGAGCAGTTCTTC.

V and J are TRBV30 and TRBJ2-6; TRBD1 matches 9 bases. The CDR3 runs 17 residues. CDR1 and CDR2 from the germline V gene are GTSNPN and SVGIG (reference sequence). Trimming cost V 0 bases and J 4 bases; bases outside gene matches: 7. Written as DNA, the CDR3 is TGTGCCTGGAGTGTAACCGGGACAGGGACCGGGGCCAACGTCCTGACTTTC. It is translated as CAWSVTGTGTGANVLTF.

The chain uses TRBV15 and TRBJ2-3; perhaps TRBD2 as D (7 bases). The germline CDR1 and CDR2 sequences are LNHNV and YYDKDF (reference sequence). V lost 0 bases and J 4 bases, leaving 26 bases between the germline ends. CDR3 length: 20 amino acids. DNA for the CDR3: TGTGCCACCAGCAGAGACCGGGGAACTAGCGCCTTAGGGGGGTCAGATACGCAGTATTTT. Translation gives CATSRDRGTSALGGSDTQYF.

The CDR3 loop is CASSLVIQRDTDTQYF. CDR3 coding DNA: TGTGCCAGCAGCTTGGTTATCCAGCGGGACACAGATACGCAGTATTTT. V and J are TRBV5-4 and TRBJ2-3, with TRBD2 identical over 7 bases. V dropped 0 bases and J dropped 2; count of bases not matched to a gene: 6. Germline-derived CDR1 and CDR2 are SGHNT and YYREEE (reference sequence). There are 16 residues in the CDR3.

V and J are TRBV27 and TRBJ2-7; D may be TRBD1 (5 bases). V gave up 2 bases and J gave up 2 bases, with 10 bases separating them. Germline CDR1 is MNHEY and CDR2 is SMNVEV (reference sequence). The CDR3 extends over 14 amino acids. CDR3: CASSLETAPYEQYF. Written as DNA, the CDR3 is TGTGCCAGCAGTTTAGAGACAGCCCCCTACGAGCAGTACTTC.

CDR3 sequence (DNA): TGCACCAGCAGCCAAGTCGCTAGCGGGGGGGTATATGAGCAGTTCTTC. It is translated as CTSSQVASGGVYEQFF. The chain combines TRBV1 with TRBJ2-1; the D call in the table, TRBD2, was not verified against the DNA. TRBV1 is noted as a pseudogene. The CDR3 extends over 16 amino acids.

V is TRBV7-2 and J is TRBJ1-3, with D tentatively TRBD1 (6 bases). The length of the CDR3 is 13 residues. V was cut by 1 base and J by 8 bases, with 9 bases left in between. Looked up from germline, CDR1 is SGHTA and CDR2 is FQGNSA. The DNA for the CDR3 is TGTGCCAGCAGCTTAGACAGGGCCGACACCATATATTTT. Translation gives CASSLDRADTIYF.

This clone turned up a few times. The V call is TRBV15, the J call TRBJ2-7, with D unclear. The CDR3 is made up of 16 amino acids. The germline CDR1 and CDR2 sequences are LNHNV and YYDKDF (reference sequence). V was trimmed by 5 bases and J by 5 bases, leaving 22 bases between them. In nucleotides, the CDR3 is TGTGCCACCAGCGCTCTCTCGTCCCAGGTGTTAGACGAGCAGTACTTC. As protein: CATSALSSQVLDEQYF.

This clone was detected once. CDR3 sequence (DNA): TGTGCCAGCCAACATCCACAGGGGAATGAGCAGTTCTTC. Amino acids: CASQHPQGNEQFF. This sequence joins TRBV2 and TRBJ2-1, with 7 positions matching TRBD1. The CDR3 contains 13 residues. The V gene's germline CDR1 is SNHLY and CDR2 FYNNEI. V was clipped by 8 bases and J by 7 bases; unmatched bases: 8.

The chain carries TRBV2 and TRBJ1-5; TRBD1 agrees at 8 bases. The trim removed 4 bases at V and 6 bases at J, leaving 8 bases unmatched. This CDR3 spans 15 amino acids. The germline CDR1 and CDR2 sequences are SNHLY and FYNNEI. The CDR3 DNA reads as TGTGCCAGCAGTGGAGAGGTCAGGGGGCTTCAGCCCCAGCATTTT. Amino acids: CASSGEVRGLQPQHF.

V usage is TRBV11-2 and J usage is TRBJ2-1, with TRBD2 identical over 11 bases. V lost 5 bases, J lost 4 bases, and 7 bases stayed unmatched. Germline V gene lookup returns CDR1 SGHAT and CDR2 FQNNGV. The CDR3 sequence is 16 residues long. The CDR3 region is CASSTGLAGSYNEQFF. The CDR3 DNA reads TGTGCCAGCAGCACCGGACTAGCGGGCTCGTACAATGAGCAGTTCTTC.

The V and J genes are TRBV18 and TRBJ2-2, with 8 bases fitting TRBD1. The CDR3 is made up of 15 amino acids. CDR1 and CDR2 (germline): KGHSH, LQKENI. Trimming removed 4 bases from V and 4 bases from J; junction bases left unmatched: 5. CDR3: CASSQLDRGTGELFF. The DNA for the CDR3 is TGTGCCAGCTCACAGCTTGACAGGGGCACCGGGGAGCTGTTTTTT.

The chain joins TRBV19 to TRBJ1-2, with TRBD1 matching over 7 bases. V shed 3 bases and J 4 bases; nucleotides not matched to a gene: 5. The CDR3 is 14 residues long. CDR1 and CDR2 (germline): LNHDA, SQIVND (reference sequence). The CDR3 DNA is TGTGCCAGTAGTATCGCAAGGGACAGCTATGGCTACACCTTC. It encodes CASSIARDSYGYTF.

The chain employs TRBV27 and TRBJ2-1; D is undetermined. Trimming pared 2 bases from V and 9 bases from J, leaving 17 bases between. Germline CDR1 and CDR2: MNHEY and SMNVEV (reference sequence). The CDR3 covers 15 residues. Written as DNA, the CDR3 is TGTGCCAGCAGTTTAGGCGTGACCCCTCGCGGTGAGCAGTTCTTC. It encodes CASSLGVTPRGEQFF.

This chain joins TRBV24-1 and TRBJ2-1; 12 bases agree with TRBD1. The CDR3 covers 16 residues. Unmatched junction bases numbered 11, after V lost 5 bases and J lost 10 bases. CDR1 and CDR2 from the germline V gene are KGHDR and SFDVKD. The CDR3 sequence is CATSGTPGQGAREQFF. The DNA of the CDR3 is TGTGCCACCAGTGGAACCCCGGGACAGGGGGCGAGGGAGCAGTTCTTC.

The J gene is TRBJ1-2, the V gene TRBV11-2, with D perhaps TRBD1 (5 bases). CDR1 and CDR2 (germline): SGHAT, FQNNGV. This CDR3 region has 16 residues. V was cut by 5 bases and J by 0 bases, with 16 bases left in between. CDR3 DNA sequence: TGTGCCAGCAGCCCCGTTACAGGTTCCTCTAACTATGGCTACACCTTC. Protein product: CASSPVTGSSNYGYTF.

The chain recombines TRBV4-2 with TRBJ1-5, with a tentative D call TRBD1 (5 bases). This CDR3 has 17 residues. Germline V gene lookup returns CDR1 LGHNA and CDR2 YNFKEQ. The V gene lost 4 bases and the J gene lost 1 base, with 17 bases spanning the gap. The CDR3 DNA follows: TGTGCCAGCAGCCTTACCCTTCTTGGGGGGAGCAATCAGCCCCAGCATTTT. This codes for CASSLTLLGGSNQPQHF.